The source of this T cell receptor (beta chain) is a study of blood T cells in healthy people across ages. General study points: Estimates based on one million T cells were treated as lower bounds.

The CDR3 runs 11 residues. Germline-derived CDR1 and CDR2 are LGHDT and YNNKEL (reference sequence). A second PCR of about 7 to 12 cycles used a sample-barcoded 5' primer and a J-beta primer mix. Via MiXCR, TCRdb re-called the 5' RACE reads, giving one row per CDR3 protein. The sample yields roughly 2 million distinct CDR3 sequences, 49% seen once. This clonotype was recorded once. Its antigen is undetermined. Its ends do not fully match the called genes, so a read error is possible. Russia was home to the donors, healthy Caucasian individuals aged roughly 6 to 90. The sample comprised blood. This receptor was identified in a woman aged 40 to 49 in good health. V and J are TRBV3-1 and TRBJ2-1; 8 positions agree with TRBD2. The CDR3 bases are TGCGGGGGGGGGGGGCGGAATGAGCAGTTCTTC. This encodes CGGGGRNEQFF.